The 8 T cell receptor beta chains listed next were all sequenced from one sample in a study of blood T cell repertoires in COVID-19. The method was immunoSEQ multiplex PCR; TCRdb's version includes in-frame clones alone and lacks a portion of them. Among about 140,000 clones listed, more than 80% were seen once. Input material: peripheral blood. These TCRs come from a human donor in a cohort sampled during active COVID-19.

This clone came up a few times. J is TRBJ2-3 and V is TRBV5-4, with D unresolved. Trimming pared 3 bases from V and 5 bases from J, leaving 10 bases between. CDR1 is SGHNT, CDR2 YYREEE, per germline (reference sequence). This CDR3 region has 13 residues. CDR3: CASSWAALDTQYF. For the CDR3, the DNA is TGTGCCAGCAGCTGGGCTGCCTTAGATACGCAGTATTTT.

The chain carries TRBV9 and TRBJ2-2, with a weak D call TRBD1 (6 bases). Per the germline V gene, CDR1 is SGDLS and CDR2 is YYNGEE. V lost 0 bases to trimming and J lost 8 bases, with 14 bases between them. The CDR3 length is 15 residues. The CDR3 DNA reads TGTGCCAGCAGCGTAGGTTGCCCGAGGGGGGGGGAGCTGTTTTTT. It codes for CASSVGCPRGGELFF.

This clone has a handful of counts. The V call is TRBV4-3, the J call TRBJ2-7, with 7 bases fitting TRBD1. V trimming: 4 bases; J trimming: 2 bases; junction bases outside the gene matches: 8. The CDR3 length is 15 residues. In germline, CDR1 is LGHNA, CDR2 YSLEER. The CDR3 DNA sequence: TGCGCCAGCAGCCTAGGAAGAGGGGGCCCCTACGAGCAGTACTTC. Protein: CASSLGRGGPYEQYF.

The chain combines TRBV9 with TRBJ2-5; the match to TRBD1 covers 7 bases. CDR1 SGDLS and CDR2 YYNGEE come from the germline V gene. With 3 bases clipped from V and 0 bases from J, the junction kept 8 bases outside the gene matches. The CDR3 contains 16 residues. CDR3 sequence (DNA): TGTGCCAGCAGCGACCGGGACAGCAATAACCAAGAGACCCAGTACTTC. Protein: CASSDRDSNNQETQYF.

The rearrangement links TRBV5-6 to TRBJ1-4, with no clear D. CDR1 is SGHDT, CDR2 YYEEEE, per germline. Trimming removed 4 bases at V and 2 bases at J, with 15 bases between. This CDR3 region has 16 residues. The CDR3 is CASSLDSGLTNEKLFF. The CDR3 nucleotides are TGTGCCAGCAGCCTGGATTCGGGTTTGACTAATGAAAAACTGTTTTTT.

The chain employs TRBV11-2 and TRBJ1-1; D perhaps matches TRBD1 (6 bases). Trimming pared 5 bases from V and 3 bases from J, leaving 13 bases between. Germline V gene sequence: CDR1 SGHAT, CDR2 FQNNGV. The CDR3 is made up of 14 amino acids. The CDR3 DNA reads TGTGCCAGCAGCCCCGCCAGGGGTTACACTGAAGCTTTCTTT. Its translation: CASSPARGYTEAFF.

This clone was seen a single time. V and J are TRBV25-1 and TRBJ2-7; no firm D call. The germline CDR1 and CDR2 sequences are MGHDK and SYGVNS. This CDR3 region has 11 residues. The V end lost 7 bases, the J end lost 3 bases, and 7 bases lay between the germline ends. The CDR3 DNA follows: TGTGCCAGCATCTTTATCTACGAGCAGTACTTC. This codes for CASIFIYEQYF.

The chain uses TRBV4-3 and TRBJ2-3, with 11 bases fitting TRBD2. Germline V gene sequence: CDR1 LGHNA, CDR2 YSLEER. V shed 0 bases, J shed 0 bases, and the junction held 11 bases outside the gene matches. CDR3 length equals 20 residues. The CDR3 DNA sequence: TGCGCCAGCAGCCAAGATTGGGTGCCTAGCGGGGGGTCCAGCACAGATACGCAGTATTTT. Translating it yields CASSQDWVPSGGSSTDTQYF.